A selection of T cell receptor beta chains follows, all from one sample in a study of cytomegalovirus exposure and HLA in healthy donors. Sequenced by immunoSEQ multiplex PCR; TCRdb stores in-frame clones only, minus some. The sample includes around 97,000 clones, around a tenth of them seen just once. Sequenced material: PBMCs. Source of these receptors: a man aged 45-65 years in good health and CMV-seropositive. Each CDR3 is given with its conserved first and last residue. D genes are given only for firm matches. Where a row states a size, it is once, few, many or the class of an expanded clone; other rows omit it.

few	TRBV7-6	.	TRBJ2-2	CASSLVGGASLTGELFF	TGTGCCAGCAGCCTAGTGGGGGGGGCGTCATTGACCGGGGAGCTGTTTTTT
few	TRBV6-4	TRBD2	TRBJ2-2	CASSDFGTSGLGTGELFF	TGTGCCAGCAGTGACTTCGGGACTAGCGGGCTTGGCACCGGGGAGCTGTTTTTT
.	TRBV5-1	TRBD1	TRBJ1-4	CASSLDGRGPEKLFF	TGCGCCAGCAGCTTGGACGGCAGGGGGCCCGAAAAACTGTTTTTT
few	TRBV6-5	TRBD1	TRBJ1-5	CASSGQGYSGPQHF	TGTGCCAGCAGCGGACAGGGTTACTCGGGGCCCCAGCATTTT
few	TRBV5-4	TRBD1	TRBJ1-4	CASSADRPGQLVEKLFF	TGTGCCAGCAGCGCGGATCGTCCGGGACAGTTGGTCGAAAAACTGTTTTTT
.	TRBV30	TRBD1	TRBJ2-7	CAWRAGTGISYEQYF	TGTGCCTGGAGGGCCGGGACAGGAATCTCCTACGAGCAGTACTTC
few	TRBV30	TRBD1	TRBJ2-5	CAWNRRGREAQYF	TGTGCCTGGAATAGAAGGGGGCGAGAGGCCCAGTACTTC
few	TRBV9	TRBD2	TRBJ2-5	CASRVSGTQENQYF	TGTGCCAGCAGAGTCAGCGGGACCCAAGAGAACCAGTACTTC
few	TRBV28	.	TRBJ1-5	CASSSRRRYSNQPQHF	TGTGCCAGCAGCTCCCGACGGAGATATAGCAATCAGCCCCAGCATTTT
few	TRBV6-5	.	TRBJ1-1	CASSYSSGQRAFF	TGTGCCAGCAGTTACTCTTCAGGGCAGAGAGCTTTCTTT
.	TRBV21-1	.	TRBJ2-1	CASSKVFPDRVDGNEQFF	TGTGCCAGCAGCAAAGTTTTCCCTGACAGGGTGGATGGCAATGAGCAGTTCTTC
few	TRBV28	.	TRBJ1-2	CASSQERARGYTF	TGTGCCAGCAGTCAGGAGAGGGCTCGTGGCTACACCTTC
many	TRBV9	.	TRBJ2-5	CASSQTSQGTTIQETQYF	TGTGCCAGCAGCCAAACTTCCCAGGGGACTACGATACAAGAGACCCAGTACTTC
few	TRBV7-3	.	TRBJ2-5	CASSLWPQETQYF	TGTGCCAGCAGCTTATGGCCCCAAGAGACCCAGTACTTC
.	TRBV5-8	.	TRBJ1-1	CASRTTAVLAFF	TGTGCCAGCAGGACCACAGCGGTGTTGGCTTTCTTT
.	TRBV28	TRBD1	TRBJ2-5	CASSALDRGGETQYF	TGTGCCAGCAGTGCCCTGGACAGGGGTGGAGAGACCCAGTACTTC
.	TRBV7-2	TRBD1	TRBJ2-1	CASSSSEDRGLDEQFF	TGTGCCAGCAGCTCCTCCGAGGACAGGGGGTTGGATGAGCAGTTCTTC
few	TRBV9	.	TRBJ2-1	CASSVRGYNEQFF	TGTGCCAGCAGCGTACGGGGGTACAATGAGCAGTTCTTC
.	TRBV28	.	TRBJ2-7	CASSSYLGQGGSYEQYF	TGTGCCAGCAGTTCCTATTTGGGACAAGGGGGTTCCTACGAGCAGTACTTC
.	TRBV18	.	TRBJ2-1	CASSPPVEGFYNEQFF	TGTGCCAGCTCACCCCCGGTTGAGGGTTTCTACAATGAGCAGTTCTTC
few	TRBV6-4	TRBD1	TRBJ1-2	CASSKTGGGGYTF	TGTGCCAGCAGTAAGACAGGGGGAGGTGGCTACACCTTC
few	TRBV11-3	TRBD2	TRBJ2-1	CASSPGTSGMYEQFF	TGTGCCAGCAGCCCCGGGACTAGCGGGATGTATGAGCAGTTCTTC
.	TRBV11-1	.	TRBJ2-1	CASSLSGEQFF	TGTGCCAGCAGCTTATCGGGTGAGCAGTTCTTC
few	TRBV7-8	TRBD1	TRBJ1-2	CASSGLGTAGGGYTF	TGTGCCAGCAGCGGATTAGGGACAGCGGGCGGGGGCTACACCTTC
many	TRBV7-9	TRBD1	TRBJ1-1	CASSPFRQGTEAFF	TGTGCCAGCAGCCCTTTCCGACAGGGAACTGAAGCTTTCTTT
.	TRBV9	.	TRBJ1-6	CASSGGGTSPLHF	TGTGCCAGCAGCGGGGGCGGTACTTCACCCCTCCACTTT
few	TRBV28	TRBD2	TRBJ2-1	CASSGTSGSFEQFF	TGTGCCAGCAGTGGGACTAGCGGGAGCTTTGAGCAGTTCTTC
few	TRBV6-5	TRBD1	TRBJ1-1	CASSRTGGRTEAFF	TGTGCCAGCAGTAGGACAGGGGGCCGAACTGAAGCTTTCTTT
.	TRBV7-2	.	TRBJ2-1	CASSSSGTLGNEQFF	TGTGCCAGCAGCTCCAGCGGGACATTGGGCAATGAGCAGTTCTTC
.	TRBV7-7	TRBD1	TRBJ1-5	CASSRFGQGNNQPQHF	TGTGCTAGCAGCCGATTCGGACAGGGTAACAATCAGCCCCAGCATTTT
few	TRBV9	.	TRBJ1-1	CASSERGQPNTEAFF	TGTGCCAGCAGCGAACGAGGACAGCCGAACACTGAAGCTTTCTTT
.	TRBV29-1	TRBD1	TRBJ1-2	CSVGDRAYYGYTF	TGCAGCGTGGGGGACAGGGCGTACTATGGCTACACCTTC
.	TRBV4-1	.	TRBJ1-5	CASSTNRGGNDSNQPQHF	TGCGCCAGCAGCACAAATCGGGGAGGGAACGATAGCAATCAGCCCCAGCATTTT
.	TRBV1	.	TRBJ2-1	CTSSQVISATTPFF	TGCACCAGCAGCCAAGTCATTAGCGCAACAACCCCCTTCTTC
few	TRBV4-1	.	TRBJ1-2	CASSQMTVNYGYTF	TGCGCCAGCAGCCAGATGACAGTTAACTATGGCTACACCTTC
.	TRBV11-3	.	TRBJ2-2	CASSPPGFNTGELFF	TGTGCCAGCAGCCCGCCGGGATTTAACACCGGGGAGCTGTTTTTT
.	TRBV6-6	.	TRBJ2-1	CASTSTGEAYNEQFF	TGTGCCAGCACCTCCACAGGGGAGGCCTACAATGAGCAGTTCTTC
.	TRBV28	.	TRBJ2-7	CASSFAGLEQYF	TGTGCCAGCAGTTTTGCGGGTCTCGAGCAGTACTTC
.	TRBV27	TRBD2	TRBJ2-7	CASSLRAGAGYEQYF	TGTGCCAGCAGTTTACGCGCGGGAGCTGGCTACGAGCAGTACTTC
few	TRBV5-4	.	TRBJ2-1	CASSFLEGNEQFF	TGTGCCAGCAGCTTTCTTGAGGGCAATGAGCAGTTCTTC
few	TRBV4-1	TRBD1	TRBJ1-5	CASSSGQPRSQPQHF	TGCGCCAGCAGCTCGGGACAGCCAAGGAGTCAGCCCCAGCATTTT
.	TRBV5-5	.	TRBJ1-1	CASSPWLAGYENTEAFF	TGTGCCAGCAGCCCCTGGTTGGCAGGGTACGAGAACACTGAAGCTTTCTTT
.	TRBV15	.	TRBJ2-5	CATSRGGQPETQYF	TGTGCCACCAGCAGAGGGGGACAACCGGAGACCCAGTACTTC
few	TRBV29-1	.	TRBJ1-2	CSVREGDYGYTF	TGCAGCGTCAGAGAAGGGGACTATGGCTACACCTTC
few	TRBV30	TRBD1	TRBJ2-1	CAWSTLRTGNEQFF	TGTGCCTGGAGTACCCTTAGGACAGGCAATGAGCAGTTCTTC
once	TRBV28	.	TRBJ1-1	CASRTQGLGGTAEAFF	TGTGCCAGCCGGACCCAGGGGCTGGGCGGTACCGCTGAAGCTTTCTTT
.	TRBV27	.	TRBJ2-7	CASSFGGLDYEQYF	TGTGCCAGCAGTTTTGGTGGACTCGACTACGAGCAGTACTTC
.	TRBV6-5	.	TRBJ2-7	CASTPQVSRSYEQYF	TGTGCCAGCACTCCCCAAGTGAGCCGCTCCTACGAGCAGTACTTC
few	TRBV19	.	TRBJ1-5	CASSNRVSRGNQPQHF	TGTGCCAGTAGCAACAGGGTCTCCCGGGGCAATCAGCCCCAGCATTTT
.	TRBV28	TRBD1	TRBJ2-2	CASSSGTGGESGELFF	TGTGCCAGCAGTTCGGGGACAGGGGGCGAATCCGGGGAGCTGTTTTTT
.	TRBV6-1	.	TRBJ1-2	CASSEVSGDYPGYTF	TGTGCCAGCAGTGAAGTTTCAGGGGACTACCCGGGCTACACCTTC
.	TRBV29-1	TRBD2	TRBJ2-7	CSVELAGVPYEQYF	TGCAGCGTTGAACTAGCGGGAGTTCCCTACGAGCAGTACTTC
.	TRBV9	.	TRBJ2-3	CASSVGRPSTDTQYF	TGTGCCAGCAGCGTAGGGCGGCCTAGCACAGATACGCAGTATTTT
few	TRBV5-1	TRBD1	TRBJ2-6	CASSQTGPGANVLTF	TGCGCCAGCAGCCAGACAGGGCCCGGGGCCAACGTCCTGACTTTC
few	TRBV28	TRBD1	TRBJ1-2	CASSQQGTVGYGYTF	TGTGCCAGCAGCCAACAGGGGACAGTAGGCTATGGCTACACCTTC
few	TRBV11-2	.	TRBJ2-7	CASSLAPRMLQSEQYF	TGTGCCAGCAGCTTAGCGCCCAGGATGCTGCAGTCCGAGCAGTACTTC
few	TRBV28	TRBD2	TRBJ2-3	CASSPLTSASTDTQYF	TGTGCCAGCAGTCCCTTGACTAGCGCTAGCACAGATACGCAGTATTTT
.	TRBV7-8	.	TRBJ1-1	CASSLGAGAGYTEAFF	TGTGCCAGCAGCTTAGGGGCAGGGGCCGGGTACACTGAAGCTTTCTTT
few	TRBV28	.	TRBJ2-7	CASTVGVGRRTLSYEQYF	TGTGCCAGCACCGTTGGGGTGGGGCGGCGAACCCTCTCCTACGAGCAGTACTTC